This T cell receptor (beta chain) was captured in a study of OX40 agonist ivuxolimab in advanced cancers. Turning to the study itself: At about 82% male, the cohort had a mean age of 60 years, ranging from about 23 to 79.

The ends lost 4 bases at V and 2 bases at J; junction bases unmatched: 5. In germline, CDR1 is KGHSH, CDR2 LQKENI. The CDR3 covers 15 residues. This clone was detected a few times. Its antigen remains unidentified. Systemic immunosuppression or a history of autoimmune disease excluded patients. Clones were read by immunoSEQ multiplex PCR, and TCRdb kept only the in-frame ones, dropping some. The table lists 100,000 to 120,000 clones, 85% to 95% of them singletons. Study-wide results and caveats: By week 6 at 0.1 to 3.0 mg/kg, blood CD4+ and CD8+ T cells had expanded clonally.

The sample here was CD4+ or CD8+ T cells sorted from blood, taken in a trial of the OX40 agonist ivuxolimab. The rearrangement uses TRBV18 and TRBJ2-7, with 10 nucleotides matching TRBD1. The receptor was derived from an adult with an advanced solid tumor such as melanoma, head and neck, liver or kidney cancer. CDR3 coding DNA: TGTGCCAGCTCACAAGGGACAGGGGCCGCCTACGAGCAGTACTTC. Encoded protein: CASSQGTGAAYEQYF.